The T cell receptor (beta chain) under discussion was sequenced for a study of blood T cell repertoires in COVID-19. Repertoires were generated with immunoSEQ multiplex PCR, while TCRdb's copy carries only in-frame clones and drops some. This repertoire shows roughly 130,000 clones, about three quarters found once; its top ten account for around 13%. V was clipped by 5 bases and J by 2 bases, with 11 bases between them. CDR3 length equals 14 residues. The germline CDR1 and CDR2 sequences are MGHRA and YSYEKL. The TCR was taken from a man older than 75 with acute or convalescent COVID-19. The specimen was peripheral blood. This chain joins TRBV4-1 and TRBJ2-3; maybe TRBD2 (5 bases). The chain's CDR3 is CASSNMGATDTQYF. The CDR3 coding sequence is TGCGCCAGCAGCAATATGGGAGCCACAGATACGCAGTATTTT.